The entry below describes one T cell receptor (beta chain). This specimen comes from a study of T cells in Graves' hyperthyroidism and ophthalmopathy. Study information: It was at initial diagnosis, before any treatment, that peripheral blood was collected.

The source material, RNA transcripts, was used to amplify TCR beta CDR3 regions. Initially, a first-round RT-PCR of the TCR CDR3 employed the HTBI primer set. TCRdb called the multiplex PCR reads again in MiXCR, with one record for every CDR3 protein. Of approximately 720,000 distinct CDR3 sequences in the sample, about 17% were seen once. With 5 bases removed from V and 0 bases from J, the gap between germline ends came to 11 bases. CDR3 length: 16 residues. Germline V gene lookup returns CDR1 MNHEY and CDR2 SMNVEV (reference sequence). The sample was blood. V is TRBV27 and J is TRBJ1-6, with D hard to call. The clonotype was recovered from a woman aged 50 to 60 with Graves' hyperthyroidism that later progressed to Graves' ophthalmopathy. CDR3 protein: CASSGPRSSYNSPLHF. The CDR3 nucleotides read TGTGCCAGCAGTGGGCCCCGTAGCTCCTATAATTCACCCCTCCACTTT.